This TCR beta chain was found in a study of blood T cell repertoires in COVID-19 (TCRdb year 2020). General notes on the study: The collaborator samples originated in the United States, Italy and Spain and spanned the acute and convalescent phases of COVID-19. The material from the prospective study consisted of cDNA or gDNA derived from T cells, B-cell-depleted T cells, or PBMCs. Deeply sampled blood TCRbeta repertoires from subjects exposed to, actively infected with, or recovered from COVID-19 were included in the dataset. The repertoires were made available in a free public database intended to serve as a resource for research on the immune response to SARS-CoV-2. The samples were drawn from two sources: the first 160 participants of the ongoing ImmuneRACE study, and 1,254 subjects contributed by 6 global collaborators. A de-identified subject ID, COVID-19 status, age in years and sex were almost always included in the sample metadata. Where available, HLA class I and class II types were taken from metadata supplied by the sample provider and were not determined by assay-based typing. Summary of the overall study and its limitations: Clinical and demographic metadata were provided uncurated, with the amount varying by source and participant.

TCRbeta CDR3 regions were amplified from genomic DNA using the immunoSEQ Assay, a bias-controlled multiplex PCR. The source study handled its data this way. Within the assay, amplification of reference gene primers was used to estimate how many nucleated cells each sample contained. To quantify the absolute abundance of each unique TCRbeta CDR3 rearrangement, sequence reads were collapsed and filtered. Productive Simpson clonality was computed per sample as the square root of Simpson's diversity index over productive rearrangements. TCRdb holds this immuneACCESS table with in-frame rearrangements only. Some clones are missing; in checked studies, unresolved V genes explain under half, and the rest has no known cause. Clone size and V and J calls were adopted from that table, with D and trimming inferred from the DNA. Present in this sample are about 180,000 clones, more than 70% of which were seen just once. 4% to 5% of the sample belongs to the ten largest clones.

Whole blood was collected in K2EDTA tubes by collaborating institutions according to the institutions' own protocols. Collaborator samples were shipped for TCRbeta analysis as frozen whole blood, isolated PBMCs, or DNA extracted from either sample type. Remarks on this clone: No cognate antigen has been identified for it. There are no base qualities to consult, and no much larger clone falls within one base.

V trim: 11 bases; J trim: 4 bases; unmatched bases: 10. Including the terminal cysteine and phenylalanine, the CDR3 comprises 14 residues. Solely the CDR3 DNA is kept, with 42 bases framed from the first base. For CDR1 and CDR2, the germline V gene lists ENHRY and SYGVKD. This TCR was recovered from a woman aged 30 to 39 with acute or convalescent COVID-19. Sequenced sample: peripheral blood. This chain is built from TRBV10-3 and TRBJ2-3, with TRBD2 identical over 9 junction bases. This receptor carries the CDR3 CAVAAGGRADTQYF. The base sequence is TGTGCCGTCGCCGCGGGAGGGAGAGCAGATACGCAGTATTTT.